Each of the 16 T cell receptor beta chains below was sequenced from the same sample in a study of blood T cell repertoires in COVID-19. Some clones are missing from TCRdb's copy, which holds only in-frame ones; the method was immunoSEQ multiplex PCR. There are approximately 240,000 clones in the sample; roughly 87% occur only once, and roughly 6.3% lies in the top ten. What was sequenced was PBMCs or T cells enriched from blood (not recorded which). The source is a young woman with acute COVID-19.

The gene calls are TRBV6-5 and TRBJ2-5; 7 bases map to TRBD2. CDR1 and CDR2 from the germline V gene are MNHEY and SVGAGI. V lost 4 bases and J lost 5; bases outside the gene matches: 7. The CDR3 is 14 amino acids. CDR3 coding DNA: TGTGCCAGCAGTTCCCCGGGGGAGGGGGAGACCCAGTACTTC. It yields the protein CASSSPGEGETQYF.

The CDR3 nucleotides are TGTGCCAGCAGTTTTAGGGACAGGTACAATGAGCAGTTCTTC. Translation gives CASSFRDRYNEQFF. V and J are TRBV6-5 and TRBJ2-1; TRBD1 agrees at 8 bases. The CDR3 length is 14 residues. Germline CDR1 MNHEY, CDR2 SVGAGI. V shed 4 bases, J shed 4 bases, and the junction held 3 bases outside the gene matches.

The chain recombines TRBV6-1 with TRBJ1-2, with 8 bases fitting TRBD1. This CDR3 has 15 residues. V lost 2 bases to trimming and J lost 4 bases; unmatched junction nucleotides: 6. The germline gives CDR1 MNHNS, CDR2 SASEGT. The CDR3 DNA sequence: TGTGCCAGCAGTGAATCGAGACAGGGGATCTATGGCTACACCTTC. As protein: CASSESRQGIYGYTF.

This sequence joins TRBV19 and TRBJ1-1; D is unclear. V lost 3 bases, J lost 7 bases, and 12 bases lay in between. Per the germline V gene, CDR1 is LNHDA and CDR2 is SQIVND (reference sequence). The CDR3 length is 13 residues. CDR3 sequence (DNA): TGTGCCAGTAGTATGCGGGTTGGTAATGAAGCTTTCTTT. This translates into CASSMRVGNEAFF.

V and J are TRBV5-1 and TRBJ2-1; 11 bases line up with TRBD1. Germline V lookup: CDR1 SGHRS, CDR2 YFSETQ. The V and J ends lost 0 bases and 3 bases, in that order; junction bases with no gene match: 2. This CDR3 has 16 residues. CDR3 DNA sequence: TGCGCCAGCAGCTTGGAGGGACAGGGGGGCTACAATGAGCAGTTCTTC. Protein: CASSLEGQGGYNEQFF.

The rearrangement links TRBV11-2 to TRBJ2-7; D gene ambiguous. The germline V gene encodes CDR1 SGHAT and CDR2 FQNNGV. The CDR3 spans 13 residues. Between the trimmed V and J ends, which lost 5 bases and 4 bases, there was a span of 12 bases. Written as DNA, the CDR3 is TGTGCCAGCAGCGATAGTGTCCGTTACGAGCAGTACTTC. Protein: CASSDSVRYEQYF.

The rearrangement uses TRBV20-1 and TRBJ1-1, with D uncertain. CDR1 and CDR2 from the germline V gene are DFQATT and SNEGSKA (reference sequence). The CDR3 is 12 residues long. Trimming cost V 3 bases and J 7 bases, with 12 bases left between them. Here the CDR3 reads CSASLGDVEAFF. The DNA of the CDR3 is TGCAGTGCTAGTTTGGGAGATGTTGAAGCTTTCTTT.

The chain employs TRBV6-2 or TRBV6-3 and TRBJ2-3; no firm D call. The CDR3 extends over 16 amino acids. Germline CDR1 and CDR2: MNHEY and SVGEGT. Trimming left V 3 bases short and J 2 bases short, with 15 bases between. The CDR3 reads CASSYYPSSNTDTQYF. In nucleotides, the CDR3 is TGTGCCAGCAGTTATTACCCCTCTAGTAACACAGATACGCAGTATTTT.

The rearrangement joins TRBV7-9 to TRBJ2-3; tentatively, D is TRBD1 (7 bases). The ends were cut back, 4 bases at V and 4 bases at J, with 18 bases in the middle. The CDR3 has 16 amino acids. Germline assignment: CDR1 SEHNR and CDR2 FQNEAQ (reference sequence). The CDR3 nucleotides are TGTGCCAGCAGCTGGTCGTCCGACAGGGACTCAGATACGCAGTATTTT. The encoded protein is CASSWSSDRDSDTQYF.

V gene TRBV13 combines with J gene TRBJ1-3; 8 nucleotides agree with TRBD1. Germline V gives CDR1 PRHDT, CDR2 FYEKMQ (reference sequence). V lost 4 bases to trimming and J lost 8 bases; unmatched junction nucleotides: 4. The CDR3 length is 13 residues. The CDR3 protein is CASSSQGGDTIYF. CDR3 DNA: TGTGCCAGCAGCTCACAGGGGGGAGACACCATATATTTT.

As DNA, the CDR3 is TGTGCCACCAGTGATCCCAGGGATCGGGCAGATACGCAGTATTTT. Translation gives CATSDPRDRADTQYF. The chain is built from TRBV24-1 and TRBJ2-3, with D possibly being TRBD1 (5 bases). The CDR3 is made up of 15 amino acids. From germline, CDR1 is KGHDR and CDR2 SFDVKD. The V and J ends lost 3 bases and 4 bases respectively, with 13 bases between them.

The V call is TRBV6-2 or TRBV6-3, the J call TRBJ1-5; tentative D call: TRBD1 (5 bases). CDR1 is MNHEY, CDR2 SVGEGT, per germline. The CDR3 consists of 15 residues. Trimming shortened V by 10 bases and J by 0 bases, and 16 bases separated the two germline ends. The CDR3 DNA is TGTGCCACCAACCCTCGGGGGGATAGCAATCAGCCCCAGCATTTT. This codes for CATNPRGDSNQPQHF.

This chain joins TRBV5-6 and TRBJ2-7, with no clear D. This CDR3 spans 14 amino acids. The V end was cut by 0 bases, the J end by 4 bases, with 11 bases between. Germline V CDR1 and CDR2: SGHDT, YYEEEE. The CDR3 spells CASSLGGDFYEQYF. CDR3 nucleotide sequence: TGTGCCAGCAGCTTGGGCGGAGACTTTTACGAGCAGTACTTC. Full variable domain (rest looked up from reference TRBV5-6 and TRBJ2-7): DAGVTQSPTHLIKTRGQQVTLRCSPKSGHDTVSWYQQALGQGPQFIFQYYEEEERQRGNFPDRFSGHQFPNYSSELNVNALLLGDSALYLCASSLGGDFYEQYFGPGTRLTVT.

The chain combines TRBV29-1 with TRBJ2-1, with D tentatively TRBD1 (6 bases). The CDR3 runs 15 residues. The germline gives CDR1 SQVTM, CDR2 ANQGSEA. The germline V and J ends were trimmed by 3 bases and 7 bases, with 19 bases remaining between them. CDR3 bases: TGCAGCGTTGACGGACGGCAGGGGTTGGTGAATGAGCAGTTCTTC. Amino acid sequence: CSVDGRQGLVNEQFF.

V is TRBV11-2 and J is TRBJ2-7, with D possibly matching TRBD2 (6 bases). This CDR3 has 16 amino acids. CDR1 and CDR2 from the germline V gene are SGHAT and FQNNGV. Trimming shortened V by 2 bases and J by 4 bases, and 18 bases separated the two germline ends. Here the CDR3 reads CASSLSAGWGVYEQYF. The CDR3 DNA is TGTGCCAGCAGCTTAAGCGCCGGATGGGGGGTATACGAGCAGTACTTC.

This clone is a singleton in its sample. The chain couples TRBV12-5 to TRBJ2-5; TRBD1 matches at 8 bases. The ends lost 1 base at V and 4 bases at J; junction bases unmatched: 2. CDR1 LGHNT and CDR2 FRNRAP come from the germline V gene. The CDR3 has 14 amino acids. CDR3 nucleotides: TGTGCTAGTGGTTTGGCAGGGGGCGGAGAGACCCAGTACTTC. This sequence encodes CASGLAGGGETQYF.